This T cell receptor (beta chain) comes out of a study of monozygotic twins with inflammatory bowel disease. Study-wide results and limits: Relative to healthy twins, IBD patients had fewer clonotypes in common with others, a gap that was especially apparent with disease activity.

Blood, 2 to 2.5 ml, was drawn per donor. TCRdb processed the 5' RACE reads again and assigns one entry to each CDR3 protein, with no DNA. Listed are some 89,000 distinct CDR3 sequences; roughly 7.4% falls within the top ten. In the case of this clonotype: Its antigen remains unidentified.

The germline V gene encodes CDR1 SGHRS and CDR2 YFSETQ. This CDR3 is 13 amino acids long. The receptor was isolated from a human donor with ulcerative colitis or Crohn's disease, or a healthy co-twin of an affected twin (not recorded which). Specimen: blood. The chain couples TRBV5-1 to TRBJ1-5; the TCRdb call, TRBD1, lacks DNA for checking. The CDR3 region is CASSFTGNQPQHF. The full variable domain, in which reference TRBV5-1 and TRBJ1-5 provide the parts outside the CDR3, is KAGVTQTPRYLIKTRGQQVTLSCSPISGHRSVSWYQQTPGQGLQFLFEYFSETQRNKGNFPGRFSGRQFSNSRSEMNVSTLELGDSALYLCASSFTGNQPQHFGDGTRLSIL.